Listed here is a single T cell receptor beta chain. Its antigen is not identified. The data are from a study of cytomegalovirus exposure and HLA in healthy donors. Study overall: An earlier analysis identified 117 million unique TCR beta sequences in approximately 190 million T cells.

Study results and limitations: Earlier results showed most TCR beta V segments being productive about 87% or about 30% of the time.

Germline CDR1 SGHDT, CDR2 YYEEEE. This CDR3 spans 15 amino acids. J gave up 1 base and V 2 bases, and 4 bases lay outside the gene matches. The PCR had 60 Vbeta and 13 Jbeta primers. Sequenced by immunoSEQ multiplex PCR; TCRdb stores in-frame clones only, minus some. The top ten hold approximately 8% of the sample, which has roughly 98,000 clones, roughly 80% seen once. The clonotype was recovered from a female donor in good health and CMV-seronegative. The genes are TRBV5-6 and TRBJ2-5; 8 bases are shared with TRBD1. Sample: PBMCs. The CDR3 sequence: CASSLIDRGQETQYF. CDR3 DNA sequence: TGTGCCAGCAGCTTAATAGACAGGGGCCAAGAGACCCAGTACTTC.